The 21 T cell receptor beta chains in this list originate from one sample, sequenced in a study of blood T cell repertoires in COVID-19. The repertoire was sequenced with immunoSEQ multiplex PCR; TCRdb's copy has only in-frame clones and lacks some. The table lists roughly 100,000 clones, around 88% of them singletons. Sequenced sample: peripheral blood. These receptors came from a woman of 80 years or more with acute or convalescent COVID-19.

V gene TRBV11-3 combines with J gene TRBJ1-2; D perhaps matches TRBD1 (5 bases). The V gene lost 2 bases and the J gene lost 4 bases, with 8 bases spanning the gap. This CDR3 is 13 amino acids long. Germline assignment: CDR1 SGHNT and CDR2 YENEEA. CDR3 DNA: TGTGCCAGCAGCTTATCAGGGTTCTATGGCTACACCTTC. Encoded protein: CASSLSGFYGYTF.

The rearrangement uses TRBV3-1 (or the pseudogene TRBV3-2) and TRBJ1-6, with 7 bases that match TRBD1. The J segment lost 0 bases and the V segment lost 1 base, leaving 6 bases of the junction unmatched. The CDR3 is 18 amino acids. Looked up from germline, CDR1 is LGHDT and CDR2 is YNNKEL (reference sequence). Here the CDR3 reads CASSQVETGSSYNSPLHF. CDR3 nucleotide sequence: TGTGCCAGCAGCCAAGTGGAGACAGGGAGCTCCTATAATTCACCCCTCCACTTT.

This clone was seen just once. V gene TRBV24-1 combines with J gene TRBJ2-5, with unresolved D. This CDR3 contains 13 residues. The V and J ends lost 4 bases and 7 bases respectively, with 12 bases between them. CDR1 and CDR2 from the germline V gene are KGHDR and SFDVKD. The CDR3 DNA sequence: TGTGCCACCAGTGAGGATTGGATAGCGACCCAGTACTTC. Protein sequence: CATSEDWIATQYF.

The chain has TRBV19 and TRBJ1-5, with 7 nucleotides matching TRBD1. CDR1 is LNHDA and CDR2 is SQIVND in the germline V gene (reference sequence). V shed 0 bases, J shed 3 bases, and the junction held 11 bases outside the gene matches. This CDR3 has 18 amino acids. As DNA, the CDR3 is TGTGCCAGTAGTATAGATCCCCAGACAGGGTCGATCAATCAGCCCCAGCATTTT. Protein sequence: CASSIDPQTGSINQPQHF.

This chain links TRBV7-3 with TRBJ2-3; TRBD1 might be the D (6 bases). Trimming removed 5 bases at V and 8 bases at J, with 11 bases between. The CDR3 has 12 amino acids. Germline V CDR1 and CDR2: SGHTA, FQGTGA. In nucleotides, the CDR3 is TGTGCCAGCAGCACTGGACAGAGTACGCAGTATTTT. This gives the protein CASSTGQSTQYF.

The CDR3: CASSSRDSSGANVLTF. CDR3 nucleotide sequence: TGCGCCAGCAGCTCCCGGGACAGTTCTGGGGCCAACGTCCTGACTTTC. The rearrangement joins TRBV5-1 to TRBJ2-6; the match to TRBD1 covers 7 bases. The germline V gene has CDR1 SGHRS and CDR2 YFSETQ. J lost 1 base, V lost 3 bases, and 4 bases had no gene match. This CDR3 has 16 amino acids.

The rearrangement uses TRBV27 and TRBJ2-7; TRBD2 agrees at 12 bases. The CDR3 has 15 amino acids. The germline gives CDR1 MNHEY, CDR2 SMNVEV (reference sequence). V lost 3 bases, J lost 4 bases, and 4 bases stayed unmatched. Here the CDR3 reads CASSFALAGGYEQYF. The DNA for the CDR3 is TGTGCCAGCAGTTTTGCACTAGCGGGGGGTTACGAGCAGTACTTC.

This rearrangement joins TRBV2 to TRBJ1-5; possibly TRBD1 for D (6 bases). V shed 4 bases and J shed 5 bases, with 15 bases lying between them. This CDR3 comprises 15 residues. Germline CDR1 and CDR2: SNHLY and FYNNEI. The DNA of the CDR3 is TGTGCCAGCAGTGTGTCTACAGGGTACGATCAGCCCCAGCATTTT. The encoded protein is CASSVSTGYDQPQHF. Full variable domain (rest looked up from reference TRBV2 and TRBJ1-5): EPEVTQTPSHQVTQMGQEVILRCVPISNHLYFYWYRQILGQKVEFLVSFYNNEISEKSEIFDDQFSVERPDGSNFTLKIRSTKLEDSAMYFCASSVSTGYDQPQHFGDGTRLSIL.

This clone showed up just a few times. The chain has TRBV18 and TRBJ1-5; TRBD1 matches 9 bases. With 4 bases clipped from V and 2 bases from J, the junction kept 6 bases outside the gene matches. The CDR3 spans 16 residues. Germline CDR1 KGHSH, CDR2 LQKENI. The CDR3 reads CASSLGTGIGNQPQHF. The CDR3 nucleotides are TGTGCCAGCTCACTGGGGACAGGGATAGGCAATCAGCCCCAGCATTTT.

The table lists this clone with a few counts. J is TRBJ2-1 and V is TRBV6-5; 7 bases align to TRBD2. The CDR3 covers 16 residues. V lost 3 bases and J lost 4; bases outside the gene matches: 9. Germline CDR1 and CDR2: MNHEY and SVGAGI. CDR3 residues: CASSYLAPGGYNEQFF. CDR3 DNA sequence: TGTGCCAGCAGTTATTTGGCTCCGGGGGGATACAATGAGCAGTTCTTC.

The chain employs TRBV18 and TRBJ1-6, with 9 bases lining up with TRBD1. This CDR3 comprises 15 residues. V trimming: 1 base; J trimming: 14 bases; junction bases outside the gene matches: 9. The germline gives CDR1 KGHSH, CDR2 LQKENI. For the CDR3, the DNA is TGTGCCAGCTCACCACGACAGGGGGAGATAGGGACCCTCCACTTT. Encoded protein: CASSPRQGEIGTLHF.

The V gene is TRBV11-2, the J gene TRBJ2-2, with TRBD1 matching 7 bases. This CDR3 is 18 amino acids long. J was trimmed by 6 bases and V by 5 bases; bases with no gene match: 18. Germline V gene data show CDR1 as SGHAT and CDR2 as FQNNGV. For the CDR3, the DNA is TGTGCCAGCAGCCCTCAGCTCTCTGGCAGGGGGTCGTCCGGGGAGCTGTTTTTT. This sequence encodes CASSPQLSGRGSSGELFF.

The rearrangement links TRBV28 to TRBJ2-5, with D possibly matching TRBD1 (6 bases). With 7 bases removed from V and 2 bases from J, the gap between germline ends came to 14 bases. The CDR3 is 14 residues long. Germline values: CDR1 MDHEN, CDR2 SYDVKM. The DNA of the CDR3 is TGTGCCAGCACCGAGCCTAGGGGGCAAGAGACCCAGTACTTC. It translates to CASTEPRGQETQYF.

The V and J genes are TRBV3-1 (or the pseudogene TRBV3-2) and TRBJ1-5; TRBD1 matches at 11 bases. Germline V gene sequence: CDR1 LGHDT, CDR2 YNNKEL (reference sequence). V dropped 2 bases and J dropped 3; count of bases not matched to a gene: 6. The CDR3 is 17 amino acids. The CDR3 sequence is CASSQSDRGRVNQPQHF. Written as DNA, the CDR3 is TGTGCCAGCAGCCAATCGGACAGGGGGCGAGTCAATCAGCCCCAGCATTTT.

The chain is built from TRBV28 and TRBJ2-1; 12 bases line up with TRBD1. The CDR3 totals 15 residues. Per germline, CDR1 MDHEN and CDR2 SYDVKM. With V trimmed by 7 bases and J by 7 bases, 8 bases remained unmatched. The CDR3 DNA reads TGTGCCAGCATCGCCCTGGGACAGGGGGCTAATGAGCAGTTCTTC. Protein sequence: CASIALGQGANEQFF.

The DNA of the CDR3 is TGCGCCAGTTCCGGGACATCCTACTACGAGCAGTACTTC. This encodes CASSGTSYYEQYF. This chain uses TRBV5-1 with TRBJ2-7, with a weak D call TRBD1 (6 bases). There are 13 residues in the CDR3. V was trimmed by 8 bases and J by 3 bases, leaving 15 bases between them. The germline V gene encodes CDR1 SGHRS and CDR2 YFSETQ.

This clone was counted once. The V gene is TRBV21-1, the J gene TRBJ2-3; the D call of TRBD2 is as the table states it, not checked on the DNA. TRBV21-1 is designated a pseudogene. The length of the CDR3 is 12 residues. Written as DNA, the CDR3 is TGTGCCAGGATCTCGGGCACAGATACGCAGTATTTT. Amino acids: CARISGTDTQYF.

This clone was seen only once. The J gene is TRBJ1-6, the V gene TRBV4-1, with TRBD1 identical over 7 bases. Germline assignment: CDR1 MGHRA and CDR2 YSYEKL. The CDR3 is made up of 15 amino acids. J lost 5 bases, V lost 6 bases, and 7 bases had no gene match. The CDR3 sequence: CASSRRDRDNSPLHF. In DNA form, the CDR3 reads TGCGCCAGCAGTCGCCGGGACAGAGATAATTCACCCCTCCACTTT.

The CDR3 sequence is CASSLTALGYTF. The CDR3 bases are TGTGCCAGCAGTCTTACAGCTTTAGGCTACACCTTC. The chain carries TRBV12-3 or TRBV12-4 and TRBJ1-2; D is undetermined. V lost 5 bases and J 8 bases, leaving 12 bases between the germline ends. The CDR3 length is 12 residues.

This chain links TRBV2 with TRBJ1-5; a weak D match, TRBD1 (6 bases). Trimming cost V 5 bases and J 0 bases, with 14 bases left between them. Germline V gene sequence: CDR1 SNHLY, CDR2 FYNNEI. The CDR3 is 16 residues long. CDR3 DNA sequence: TGTGCCAGCAGTCTACTATGGACAGATAGCAATCAGCCCCAGCATTTT. Translating it yields CASSLLWTDSNQPQHF.

The J gene is TRBJ2-5, the V gene TRBV7-3, with 9 bases identical to TRBD1. The V gene's germline CDR1 is SGHTA and CDR2 FQGTGA. The CDR3 extends over 13 amino acids. After removal of 5 bases from V and 5 bases from J, the junction contained 3 bases not matched to a gene. The CDR3 region has the DNA TGTGCCAGCAGCCGGACAGGGGACGAGACCCAGTACTTC. It codes for CASSRTGDETQYF.